This TCR beta chain was sequenced for a study of tumor and adjacent non-tumor tissue in lung cancer. About the research overall: The cohort had about a dozen adenocarcinoma, 2 squamous cell and 1 small cell patients. Samples averaged about 4.2 million productive TCRbeta reads each. Aged roughly 31 to 76 years, patients included under 13 men and about 5 women with stage I to III disease.

TCRbeta libraries were built with three rounds of nested PCR, modified from ARM-PCR. Each CDR3 protein gets one entry after TCRdb re-called the multiplex PCR reads with MiXCR. The table records over 100,000 distinct CDR3 sequences, more than 60% of them present only once. This sample's RNA came from whole unsorted tissue. Between August and November 2014, newly diagnosed, chemotherapy-naive lung cancer patients underwent thoracic surgery in China. A remark on this clonotype: A much larger clone lies a single base off, so this may be a read error.

Input material: lung tumor tissue. The clonotype originates from a woman in her sixties with non-small cell lung cancer.

Written as DNA, the CDR3 is TGCAGTCCCCGAACGGGAGGAGATGAGCAGTTCTTC. Residues: CSPRTGGDEQFF. The chain joins TRBV20-1 to TRBJ2-1, with 7 bases lining up with TRBD2. Germline V lookup: CDR1 DFQATT, CDR2 SNEGSKA (reference sequence). The ends lost 8 bases at V and 8 bases at J; junction bases unmatched: 9. The CDR3 is made up of 12 amino acids.